This section outlines one TCR beta chain sequence together with its context. Its antigen remains unidentified. This entry belongs to a study of cytomegalovirus exposure and HLA in healthy donors. Trimming removed 5 bases from V and 4 bases from J; junction bases left unmatched: 1. The CDR3 contains 13 residues. CDR1 is MNHEY and CDR2 is SVGAGI in the germline V gene. 60 Vbeta and 13 Jbeta primers were used in PCR. Sequenced by immunoSEQ multiplex PCR; TCRdb stores in-frame clones only, minus some. This table holds about 130,000 clones, about two thirds found once. The study's findings and limits: Analyses of presence/absence relied on an assumption of roughly uniform sequencing depth across donors. Another analysis was done later, and it associated approximately 15,000 TCR beta sequences with HLA alleles at 0.05 false discovery rate.

The receptor was isolated from a woman between 40 and 50 years old in good health and CMV-seronegative. This chain links TRBV6-5 with TRBJ1-2; TRBD1 agrees at 10 bases. The sequencing input was PBMCs. The CDR3 DNA sequence: TGTGCCAGCAGTAGGGACAGGGGCTATGGCTACACCTTC. It is translated as CASSRDRGYGYTF.